Below are 17 T cell receptor beta chains sequenced from a single sample in a study of shared T cell receptors in the human thymus. Sequencing used immunoSEQ multiplex PCR; TCRdb keeps in-frame clones, though not all of them. The sample consists of around 340,000 clones, 95% of them appearing once. The sequencing sample was made of thymocytes. The receptors here all came from a human donor.

This clone has only one observation. The CDR3 protein is CTSRPTSAGHQETQYF. CDR3 in DNA: TGCACCAGCAGACCTACCTCAGCTGGGCACCAAGAGACCCAGTACTTC. The chain carries TRBV1 and TRBJ2-5; whether TRBD1, the table's D call, matches the DNA was not checked. TRBV1 is designated a pseudogene. This CDR3 spans 16 amino acids.

V and J are TRBV10-3 and TRBJ2-6, with 7 bases that match TRBD1. In germline, CDR1 is ENHRY, CDR2 SYGVKD. The CDR3 has 19 amino acids. V was pared by 6 bases and J by 2 bases, with 16 bases of the junction left unmatched. In nucleotides, the CDR3 is TGTGCCATCAGGAATCAGACAGGGTCCCCCCCTACTGGGGCCAACGTCCTGACTTTC. Translated, it gives CAIRNQTGSPPTGANVLTF.

The chain is built from TRBV27 and TRBJ1-5; D gene ambiguous. Deletions cut 7 bases from V and 0 bases from J, with 13 bases between. The CDR3 runs 15 residues. The germline V gene encodes CDR1 MNHEY and CDR2 SMNVEV (reference sequence). This CDR3 is CASIFPGNSNQPQHF. DNA for the CDR3: TGTGCCAGCATTTTCCCCGGGAATAGCAATCAGCCCCAGCATTTT.

The CDR3 bases are TGTGCCAGCAGTGAAGGCCTATACAATGAGCAGTTCTTC. Protein: CASSEGLYNEQFF. This chain uses TRBV2 with TRBJ2-1, with D unresolved. With 1 base removed from V and 4 bases from J, the gap between germline ends came to 5 bases. The CDR3 loop spans 13 amino acids. Germline V CDR1 and CDR2: SNHLY, FYNNEI.

The CDR3 is CASSGSRRTGPYNEQFF. CDR3 bases: TGTGCCAGCAGTGGATCTCGACGGACAGGGCCATACAATGAGCAGTTCTTC. This chain links TRBV25-1 with TRBJ2-1; the match to TRBD1 covers 8 bases. V shed 4 bases, J shed 4 bases, and the junction held 12 bases outside the gene matches. The CDR3 spans 17 residues. CDR1 and CDR2 from the germline V gene are MGHDK and SYGVNS.

This clone was counted once. This chain's CDR3 is CASSLGGPDSNTEAFF. The CDR3 DNA follows: TGTGCCAGCAGCTTAGGTGGTCCAGATTCGAACACTGAAGCTTTCTTT. The chain links TRBV7-9 to TRBJ1-1; D is undetermined. The germline V gene encodes CDR1 SEHNR and CDR2 FQNEAQ (reference sequence). V lost 1 base, J lost 1 base, and 13 bases lay in between. The CDR3 contains 16 residues.

The J gene is TRBJ2-3, the V gene TRBV4-2; D might be TRBD2 (5 bases). CDR1 and CDR2 (germline): LGHNA, YNFKEQ. Deletions cut 0 bases from V and 4 bases from J, with 29 bases between. The CDR3 totals 21 residues. The CDR3 nucleotides are TGTGCCAGCAGCCAAGACTTGAGCTTCCGGGCGGGTACGGGCCCCGCAGATACGCAGTATTTT. Its translation is CASSQDLSFRAGTGPADTQYF.

The chain combines TRBV10-2 with TRBJ2-2; D is possibly TRBD1 or TRBD2 (5 bases each). V lost 3 bases and J 6 bases, leaving 8 bases between the germline ends. Germline V CDR1 and CDR2: WSHSY, SAAADI. This CDR3 spans 13 amino acids. CDR3 in amino acids: CASSDGGSGELFF. The CDR3 DNA reads TGCGCCAGCAGTGATGGGGGATCCGGGGAGCTGTTTTTT.

The chain couples TRBV28 to TRBJ2-7; the D gene is possibly TRBD1 (5 bases). The CDR3 sequence is 17 residues long. Per the germline V gene, CDR1 is MDHEN and CDR2 is SYDVKM. Trimming cost V 1 base and J 5 bases, with 21 bases left between them. This CDR3 is CASSLYPPQGIRNEQYF. Here the CDR3 DNA reads TGTGCCAGCAGTTTATACCCTCCCCAGGGTATAAGGAACGAGCAGTACTTC.

The gene calls are TRBV5-4 and TRBJ1-1; 7 positions match TRBD1. CDR1 SGHNT and CDR2 YYREEE come from the germline V gene (reference sequence). The CDR3 totals 15 residues. J was trimmed by 0 bases and V by 4 bases; bases with no gene match: 6. This CDR3 reads CASSPQQGMNTEAFF. The CDR3 nucleotides read TGTGCCAGCAGCCCGCAACAGGGGATGAACACTGAAGCTTTCTTT.

This clone was recorded only once. The genes are TRBV28 and TRBJ2-1; 7 bases match TRBD2. This CDR3 has 15 residues. CDR1 and CDR2 from the germline V gene are MDHEN and SYDVKM. Trimming removed 6 bases from V and 5 bases from J; junction bases left unmatched: 10. The CDR3 DNA reads as TGTGCCAGCAGCCCTGGGAGGGACGGCAACAATGAGCAGTTCTTC. Residues: CASSPGRDGNNEQFF.

The rearrangement links TRBV27 to TRBJ2-5; 10 nucleotides agree with TRBD1. V lost 8 bases and J lost 4; bases outside the gene matches: 4. The germline CDR1 and CDR2 sequences are MNHEY and SMNVEV (reference sequence). This CDR3 has 13 amino acids. CDR3 coding DNA: TGTGCCAGCCGAGGGACAGGGGTAGAGACCCAGTACTTC. Its protein is CASRGTGVETQYF.

This chain uses TRBV6-1 with TRBJ2-7; tentative D call: TRBD1 (5 bases). Deletions cut 3 bases from V and 0 bases from J, with 12 bases between. The CDR3 is made up of 15 amino acids. CDR1 MNHNS and CDR2 SASEGT come from the germline V gene. For the CDR3, the DNA is TGTGCCAGCAGTGATCCTCACAGGTCCTCCTACGAGCAGTACTTC. It yields the protein CASSDPHRSSYEQYF.

The rearrangement links TRBV28 to TRBJ1-5, with D unresolved. Germline CDR1 is MDHEN and CDR2 is SYDVKM. V was pared by 3 bases and J by 3 bases, with 9 bases between. The CDR3 extends over 14 amino acids. The CDR3 sequence: CASSFPPYNQPQHF. The CDR3 bases are TGTGCCAGCAGTTTCCCACCGTACAATCAGCCCCAGCATTTT.

In its sample, this clone was seen a few times. This chain links TRBV19 with TRBJ1-1; the D gene is possibly TRBD1 (6 bases). The ends were cut back, 4 bases at V and 0 bases at J, with 12 bases in the middle. Germline V CDR1 and CDR2: LNHDA, SQIVND (reference sequence). The CDR3 is 15 amino acids. The CDR3, as DNA: TGTGCCAGTAGTACCAGGGACACCTTGAACACTGAAGCTTTCTTT. As protein: CASSTRDTLNTEAFF.

The gene calls are TRBV4-1 and TRBJ2-6, with 7 bases identical to TRBD1. The CDR3 contains 19 residues. V shed 6 bases, J shed 0 bases, and the junction held 14 bases outside the gene matches. The V gene's germline CDR1 is MGHRA and CDR2 YSYEKL. CDR3 nucleotide sequence: TGCGCCAGCAGTCCTGAGGAGATAAGGGGGCACTCTGGGGCCAACGTCCTGACTTTC. Its protein is CASSPEEIRGHSGANVLTF.

This clone was recorded once. The chain has TRBV28 and TRBJ1-2; D perhaps matches TRBD1 (5 bases). The ends were cut back, 7 bases at V and 9 bases at J, with 27 bases in the middle. The germline CDR1 and CDR2 sequences are MDHEN and SYDVKM. The CDR3 spans 16 residues. CDR3 sequence: CASTRGAGPKTISYTF. DNA of the CDR3: TGTGCCAGCACTCGCGGGGCAGGTCCTAAAACTATTAGCTACACCTTC.